This T cell receptor beta chain was retrieved from a study of blood T cell repertoires in COVID-19. Overall study context: Whether acute or convalescent, the COVID-19 samples came from the United States, Italy and Spain. The cDNA or gDNA used as material had been derived from T cells, B-cell-depleted T cells, or PBMCs.

Authors' analysis steps: Amplification with reference gene primers provided the estimates of nucleated cell counts. The protocol was immunoSEQ multiplex PCR, while the TCRdb copy is restricted to in-frame clones and leaves out a portion. The V and J calls and clone size are taken from that table; D and trimming were inferred from the DNA. Of fewer than 140,000 clones in the sample, 70% to 85% were seen once. The source of this sequence is a woman aged 60 to 75 with acute or convalescent COVID-19. Sequencing input: peripheral blood.

The CDR3 loop is CASSVLGGTREQETQYF. The CDR3 coding sequence is TGTGCCAGTAGTGTCCTCGGCGGGACTAGGGAGCAAGAGACCCAGTACTTC. The rearrangement links TRBV19 to TRBJ2-5; 8 positions match TRBD2. There are 17 residues in the CDR3. Germline lookup yields CDR1 LNHDA and CDR2 SQIVND (reference sequence). V was pared by 5 bases and J by 2 bases, with 13 bases of the junction left unmatched. Together with reference TRBV19 and TRBJ2-5, the CDR3 gives the full variable domain: DGGITQSPKYLFRKEGQNVTLSCEQNLNHDAMYWYRQDPGQGLRLIYYSQIVNDFQKGDIAEGYSVSREKKESFPLTVTSAQKNPTAFYLCASSVLGGTREQETQYFGPGTRLLVL.